These 29 T cell receptor beta chains were sequenced from one sample in a study of CD8 T cells in Susac syndrome. Random hexamers primed reverse transcription of 0.5 to 1 ug RNA. From the immunoSEQ multiplex PCR reads, TCRdb called clonotypes with MiXCR, one entry per CDR3 protein. The sample has 180,000 or so distinct CDR3 sequences, over 85% seen once; the top ten hold approximately 0.098%. Sequenced material: CD4+ T cells from PBMCs. All receptors derive from a human donor in good health.

The V call is TRBV6-1, the J call TRBJ2-3; TRBD2 might be the D (5 bases). The V gene lost 4 bases and the J gene lost 3 bases, with 17 bases spanning the gap. This CDR3 has 16 residues. Per the germline V gene, CDR1 is MNHNS and CDR2 is SASEGT. CDR3 loop: CASSGRGWVVTDTQYF. CDR3 nucleotide sequence: TGTGCCAGCAGTGGGAGAGGGTGGGTTGTTACAGATACGCAGTATTTT.

The chain employs TRBV6-5 and TRBJ2-1; TRBD2 might be the D (7 bases). Germline V gives CDR1 MNHEY, CDR2 SVGAGI. V was trimmed by 2 bases and J by 8 bases, leaving 10 bases between them. CDR3 length equals 13 residues. The CDR3 coding sequence is TGTGCCAGCAGTTACCCCGGGGGGCATGAGCAGTTCTTC. Residues: CASSYPGGHEQFF.

The gene calls are TRBV15 and TRBJ2-1; D may be TRBD1 or TRBD2 (5 bases each). From germline, CDR1 is LNHNV and CDR2 YYDKDF (reference sequence). V was cut by 1 base and J by 10 bases, with 8 bases left in between. This CDR3 is built from 12 residues. The CDR3 DNA sequence: TGTGCCACCAGCAGAGCAAGGGACGAGCAGTTCTTC. Protein: CATSRARDEQFF.

This CDR3 is CASETETYGYTF. CDR3 in DNA: TGTGCCAGCGAAACAGAGACCTATGGCTACACCTTC. The genes are TRBV28 and TRBJ1-2; D not certain. Trimming shortened V by 8 bases and J by 4 bases, and 11 bases separated the two germline ends. Germline V CDR1 and CDR2: MDHEN, SYDVKM. CDR3 length: 12 residues.

The V call is TRBV28, the J call TRBJ2-7; the D gene is possibly TRBD2 (6 bases). The V and J ends lost 1 base and 5 bases respectively, with 12 bases between them. The CDR3 covers 14 residues. The V gene's germline CDR1 is MDHEN and CDR2 SYDVKM. CDR3 sequence (DNA): TGTGCCAGCAGTTTATCCGGGAGTGAAAACGAGCAGTACTTC. Translated, it gives CASSLSGSENEQYF.

V gene TRBV29-1 combines with J gene TRBJ1-3; 7 nucleotides line up with TRBD1. The CDR3 contains 12 residues. With V trimmed by 6 bases and J by 1 base, 0 bases remained unmatched. Germline CDR1 SQVTM, CDR2 ANQGSEA. The CDR3 coding sequence is TGCAGCGTGGGACAGTCTGGAAACACCATATATTTT. It is translated as CSVGQSGNTIYF. Variable domain in full (rest from reference TRBV29-1 and TRBJ1-3): SAVISQKPSRDICQRGTSLTIQCQVDSQVTMMFWYRQQPGQSLTLIATANQGSEATYESGFVIDKFPISRPNLTFSTLTVSNMSPEDSSIYLCSVGQSGNTIYFGEGSWLTVV.

This clonotype showed up just once. The rearrangement links TRBV20-1 to TRBJ1-2; 10 nucleotides align to TRBD1. CDR1 is DFQATT, CDR2 SNEGSKA, per germline (reference sequence). Trimming removed 4 bases from V and 1 base from J; junction bases left unmatched: 3. The CDR3 consists of 14 residues. CDR3: CSATRTGGNYGYTF. As DNA, the CDR3 is TGCAGTGCTACCAGGACAGGGGGTAACTATGGCTACACCTTC.

The rearrangement joins TRBV7-2 to TRBJ2-7, with D unresolved. Germline assignment: CDR1 SGHTA and CDR2 FQGNSA. Trimming shortened V by 2 bases and J by 3 bases, and 17 bases separated the two germline ends. The CDR3 loop spans 16 amino acids. CDR3 sequence reads: CASSLLAAEALYEQYF. The CDR3 DNA reads TGTGCCAGCAGCTTACTGGCGGCAGAAGCCCTCTACGAGCAGTACTTC.

The chain uses TRBV18 and TRBJ2-1; the match to TRBD2 covers 8 bases. This CDR3 region has 15 residues. V shed 3 bases, J shed 8 bases, and the junction held 9 bases outside the gene matches. The germline CDR1 and CDR2 sequences are KGHSH and LQKENI. The CDR3: CASSPGLDRYHEQFF. In DNA form, the CDR3 reads TGTGCCAGCTCACCGGGACTAGATCGGTACCATGAGCAGTTCTTC. Drawing the rest from reference TRBV18 and TRBJ2-1, the complete variable domain is NAGVMQNPRHLVRRRGQEARLRCSPMKGHSHVYWYRQLPEEGLKFMVYLQKENIIDESGMPKERFSAEFPKEGPSILRIQQVVRGDSAAYFCASSPGLDRYHEQFFGPGTRLTVL.

The chain joins TRBV12-3 or TRBV12-4 to TRBJ2-1; D may be TRBD1 or TRBD2 (5 bases each). Trimming stripped 3 bases from V and 8 bases from J, with 14 bases between. This CDR3 spans 14 amino acids. Here the CDR3 DNA reads TGTGCCAGCAGTTTGGGACGTCTTTCGCATGAGCAGTTCTTC. Encoded protein: CASSLGRLSHEQFF.

The chain carries TRBV20-1 and TRBJ1-5; perhaps TRBD1 as D (5 bases). CDR3 length: 14 amino acids. Germline CDR1 and CDR2: DFQATT and SNEGSKA (reference sequence). With 4 bases removed from V and 1 base from J, the gap between germline ends came to 11 bases. CDR3 protein: CSATVRESNQPQHF. Written as DNA, the CDR3 is TGCAGTGCTACTGTCAGGGAGAGCAATCAGCCCCAGCATTTT.

The rearrangement uses TRBV7-2 and TRBJ2-1; either TRBD1 or TRBD2 may supply D (5 bases each). The CDR3 runs to 14 residues. From germline, CDR1 is SGHTA and CDR2 FQGNSA. Trimming cost V 1 base and J 8 bases, with 12 bases left between them. Written as DNA, the CDR3 is TGTGCCAGCAGCTTAGACTTCAGAGGGGATGAGCAGTTCTTC. The encoded protein is CASSLDFRGDEQFF.

V and J are TRBV3-1 and TRBJ2-3; D call uncertain. V was shortened by 2 bases and J by 4 bases, with 7 bases between the two germline ends. Germline V gene lookup returns CDR1 LGHDT and CDR2 YNNKEL (reference sequence). The CDR3 extends over 13 amino acids. Here the CDR3 reads CASSQNGADTQYF. DNA of the CDR3: TGTGCCAGCAGCCAAAATGGGGCAGATACGCAGTATTTT.

This chain connects TRBV4-3 to TRBJ2-1; D not resolved. The CDR3 is 13 amino acids. V lost 4 bases, J lost 1 base, and 5 bases lay in between. In germline, CDR1 is LGHNA, CDR2 YSLEER. The CDR3 reads CASSRWSYNEQFF. The CDR3 DNA follows: TGCGCCAGCAGCCGTTGGTCCTACAATGAGCAGTTCTTC.

The rearrangement uses TRBV3-1 and TRBJ2-2; D might be TRBD1 or TRBD2, each matching 5 bases. Germline CDR1 is LGHDT and CDR2 is YNNKEL (reference sequence). There are 15 residues in the CDR3. Trimming took off 1 base at V and 6 bases at J, with 12 bases between the two ends. Here the CDR3 DNA reads TGTGCCAGCAGCCAAGGGTCGGGGCTCTCCGGGGAGCTGTTTTTT. This codes for CASSQGSGLSGELFF.

This clonotype is a singleton in its sample. The genes are TRBV2 and TRBJ2-5, with a possible D match to TRBD1 (6 bases). Looked up from germline, CDR1 is SNHLY and CDR2 is FYNNEI. V lost 7 bases to trimming and J lost 1 base, with 13 bases between them. The length of the CDR3 is 14 residues. The CDR3 sequence: CASTRDTSQETQYF. The CDR3 DNA is TGTGCCAGCACCCGGGACACCTCCCAAGAGACCCAGTACTTC. Full variable domain (missing parts from reference TRBV2 and TRBJ2-5): EPEVTQTPSHQVTQMGQEVILRCVPISNHLYFYWYRQILGQKVEFLVSFYNNEISEKSEIFDDQFSVERPDGSNFTLKIRSTKLEDSAMYFCASTRDTSQETQYFGPGTRLLVL.

The chain uses TRBV20-1 and TRBJ2-7, with 8 bases lining up with TRBD2. V gave up 3 bases and J gave up 8 bases; unmatched junction bases: 9. This CDR3 region has 13 residues. Germline V gene lookup returns CDR1 DFQATT and CDR2 SNEGSKA (reference sequence). The chain's CDR3 is CSASDATSVKQYF. The CDR3 DNA reads as TGCAGTGCTAGTGACGCGACTAGCGTGAAGCAGTACTTC.

This clonotype was seen a handful of times. The V and J genes are TRBV29-1 and TRBJ2-2, with TRBD1 identical over 7 bases. The length of the CDR3 is 13 residues. J was trimmed by 2 bases and V by 7 bases; bases with no gene match: 4. The germline gives CDR1 SQVTM, CDR2 ANQGSEA. The CDR3 nucleotides read TGCAGCGCGGACAGGACTAACACCGGGGAGCTGTTTTTT. Its protein product is CSADRTNTGELFF.

The rearrangement uses TRBV5-4 and TRBJ2-2, with 9 bases lining up with TRBD1. Germline trimming cut 4 bases from V and 4 bases from J; bases unmatched to any gene: 8. The CDR3 loop spans 16 amino acids. Germline values: CDR1 SGHNT, CDR2 YYREEE (reference sequence). The CDR3 nucleotides are TGTGCCAGCAGCAAAGGACAGGGGAGGAGCACCGGGGAGCTGTTTTTT. This translates into CASSKGQGRSTGELFF. The variable domain in full, with the rest retrieved from reference TRBV5-4 and TRBJ2-2, is ETGVTQSPTHLIKTRGQQVTLRCSSQSGHNTVSWYQQALGQGPQFIFQYYREEENGRGNFPPRFSGLQFPNYSSELNVNALELDDSALYLCASSKGQGRSTGELFFGEGSRLTVL.

V usage is TRBV12-3 or TRBV12-4 and J usage is TRBJ2-1; no firm D call. CDR3 length: 13 amino acids. The V gene lost 1 base and the J gene lost 10 bases, with 11 bases spanning the gap. The CDR3 nucleotides are TGTGCCAGCAGTTTAGATTCAGAGTCGGAGCAGTTCTTC. This translates into CASSLDSESEQFF.

In this sample, this clonotype turned up once. V and J are TRBV30 and TRBJ2-7, with TRBD1 identical over 8 bases. J lost 0 bases, V lost 6 bases, and 10 bases had no gene match. Germline V CDR1 and CDR2: GTSNPN, SVGIG (reference sequence). This CDR3 contains 15 residues. The CDR3 nucleotides read TGTGCCTGCTCCTCGGGACAGGTTGCCTCCTACGAGCAGTACTTC. Translation: CACSSGQVASYEQYF.

V is TRBV3-1 and J is TRBJ2-7, with 9 positions matching TRBD2. The CDR3 loop spans 15 amino acids. Germline V gene lookup returns CDR1 LGHDT and CDR2 YNNKEL (reference sequence). Trimming at V came to 0 bases and at J to 7 bases, leaving 7 bases not matched to a gene. As DNA, the CDR3 is TGTGCCAGCAGCCAAGATTCTAGCGGGACGGGGGAGCAGTACTTC. It is translated as CASSQDSSGTGEQYF.

CDR3 coding DNA: TGCAGTGCCCCCCCCGACCATAGCACAGATACGCAGTATTTT. Translation: CSAPPDHSTDTQYF. This chain connects TRBV20-1 to TRBJ2-3, with D unresolved. The germline V gene has CDR1 DFQATT and CDR2 SNEGSKA (reference sequence). V was clipped by 6 bases and J by 0 bases, with 13 bases between them. The CDR3 is made up of 14 amino acids.

The chain couples TRBV18 to TRBJ2-3; perhaps TRBD2 as D (5 bases). Trimming took off 0 bases at V and 4 bases at J, with 8 bases between the two ends. Germline CDR1 and CDR2: KGHSH and LQKENI. The CDR3 has 14 amino acids. The CDR3 here is CASSPPTNSDTQYF. In nucleotides, the CDR3 is TGTGCCAGCTCACCACCGACTAACTCAGATACGCAGTATTTT.

The chain recombines TRBV29-1 with TRBJ2-5; weak D call: TRBD2 (6 bases). Deletions cut 7 bases from V and 4 bases from J, with 16 bases between. Looked up from germline, CDR1 is SQVTM and CDR2 is ANQGSEA. This CDR3 region has 13 residues. CDR3 sequence: CSGGTSLRETQYF. CDR3 sequence (DNA): TGCAGCGGCGGGACCAGCCTCCGAGAGACCCAGTACTTC.

J is TRBJ1-4 and V is TRBV18; 9 bases are a match to TRBD1. V was pared by 3 bases and J by 7 bases, with 3 bases of the junction left unmatched. CDR3 size: 14 residues. CDR1 is KGHSH and CDR2 is LQKENI in the germline V gene. Here the CDR3 reads CASSPGTGIEKLFF. The CDR3 coding sequence is TGTGCCAGCTCACCTGGGACAGGGATTGAAAAACTGTTTTTT.

V gene TRBV12-3 or TRBV12-4 combines with J gene TRBJ2-7; 13 bases map to TRBD2. Unmatched junction bases numbered 6, after V lost 1 base and J lost 9 bases. The CDR3 has 15 amino acids. In DNA, the CDR3 is TGTGCCAGCAGTTTAGGGCGGACTAGCGGGAGAAGGCAGTACTTC. This sequence encodes CASSLGRTSGRRQYF.

The V and J genes are TRBV4-3 and TRBJ2-1; 11 bases are shared with TRBD2. Losses at the gene ends were 0 bases for V and 7 bases for J; bases not matched to a gene: 5. The CDR3 consists of 16 residues. Germline CDR1 LGHNA, CDR2 YSLEER. DNA of the CDR3: TGCGCCAGCAGCCAAGAAAGGTCTAGCGGGAGGAATGAGCAGTTCTTC. Translation: CASSQERSSGRNEQFF.

J is TRBJ2-7 and V is TRBV20-1; 7 nucleotides agree with TRBD1. Germline V lookup: CDR1 DFQATT, CDR2 SNEGSKA (reference sequence). This CDR3 comprises 13 residues. V dropped 5 bases and J dropped 6; count of bases not matched to a gene: 10. As DNA, the CDR3 is TGCAGTGCTCAAAACAGGGGTTTTGTCGAGCAGTACTTC. It codes for CSAQNRGFVEQYF.